This T cell receptor (beta chain) comes out of a study of molecular identifiers for immune sequencing clone quantification. Trimming at V came to 0 bases and at J to 3 bases, leaving 8 bases not matched to a gene. The CDR3 is 16 residues long. Germline V gene data show CDR1 as SGHAT and CDR2 as FQNNGV. The authors sorted naive CD8 T cells as CD8+CD4-CCR7+CD45RA+. This clonotype showed up just a few times. Generation of bulk TCR libraries relied on previously described methods and listed TCR primers. TCRdb reprocessed the PCR reads with MiXCR, giving one entry per CDR3 protein. The table shows some 97,000 distinct CDR3 sequences, with approximately 24% occurring only once.

Sequencing used naive CD8+ T cells from blood, with Jurkat cell RNA spiked in. Specified subset: FACS-sorted CD8+CD4-CCR7+CD45RA+ naive T cells. The receptor's source is a human donor in good health. Some libraries in this study had Jurkat cell RNA spiked in. The chain has TRBV11-2 and TRBJ2-7; 7 bases agree with TRBD1. For the CDR3, the DNA is TGTGCCAGCAGCTTAGATCGTAGGGGGCCCGGCTACGAGCAGTACTTC. It is translated as CASSLDRRGPGYEQYF.